The clone carrying this TCR beta chain is a singleton in its sample. The data are from a study of regulatory T cells in long-lasting Graves disease. Arm-PCR of CDR3 regions with iRepertoire HTBI primers generated TCR beta libraries. TCRdb used MiXCR to reprocess the multiplex PCR reads, holding one entry per CDR3 protein. This table holds some 500,000 distinct CDR3 sequences, about 16% found once. CDR1 SNHLY and CDR2 FYNNEI come from the germline V gene. This CDR3 is built from 15 residues. V gave up 4 bases and J gave up 6 bases, with 18 bases separating them. As for time point: newly diagnosed GD, antithyroid drugs for less than 3 months. RNA extracted from PBMCs served as the sequencing template. This sample also belongs to another study, concerning T cells in Graves' hyperthyroidism and ophthalmopathy.

This specimen consisted of peripheral blood mononuclear cells (PBMCs), obtained at new diagnosis, from a patient treated with antithyroid drugs. The genes are TRBV2 and TRBJ1-1; D perhaps matches TRBD1 (6 bases). The clonotype originates from a woman aged 35-65 years with Graves disease. The CDR3 sequence is CASSGWGRGRAEAFF. In nucleotides, the CDR3 is TGTGCCAGCAGTGGTTGGGGGCGCGGACGCGCTGAAGCTTTCTTT. Supplemented by reference TRBV2 and TRBJ1-1, the full variable domain reads EPEVTQTPSHQVTQMGQEVILRCVPISNHLYFYWYRQILGQKVEFLVSFYNNEISEKSEIFDDQFSVERPDGSNFTLKIRSTKLEDSAMYFCASSGWGRGRAEAFFGQGTRLTVV.